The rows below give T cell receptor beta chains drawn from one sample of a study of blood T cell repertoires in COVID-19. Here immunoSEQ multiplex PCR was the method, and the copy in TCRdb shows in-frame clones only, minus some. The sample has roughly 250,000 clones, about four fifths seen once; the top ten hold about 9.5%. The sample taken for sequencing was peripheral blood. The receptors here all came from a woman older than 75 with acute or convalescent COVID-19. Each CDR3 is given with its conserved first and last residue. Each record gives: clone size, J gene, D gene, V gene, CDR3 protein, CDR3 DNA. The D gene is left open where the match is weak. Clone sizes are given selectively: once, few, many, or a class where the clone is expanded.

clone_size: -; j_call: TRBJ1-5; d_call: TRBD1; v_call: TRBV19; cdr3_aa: CASSIGFGTGGFDSNQPQHF; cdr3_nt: TGTGCCAGTAGTATAGGTTTCGGGACAGGGGGTTTCGATAGCAATCAGCCCCAGCATTTT
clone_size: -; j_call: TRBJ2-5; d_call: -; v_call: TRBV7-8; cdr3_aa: CASSFNQETQYF; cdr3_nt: TGTGCCAGCAGCTTCAACCAAGAGACCCAGTACTTC
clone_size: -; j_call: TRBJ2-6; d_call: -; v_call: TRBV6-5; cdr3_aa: CASSYRGSGANVLTF; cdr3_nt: TGTGCCAGCAGTTACAGGGGGTCCGGGGCCAACGTCCTGACTTTC
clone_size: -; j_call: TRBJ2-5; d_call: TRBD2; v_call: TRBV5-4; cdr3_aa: CASGGVAGDPQETQYF; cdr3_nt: TGTGCCAGCGGGGGAGTCGCGGGGGACCCTCAAGAGACCCAGTACTTC
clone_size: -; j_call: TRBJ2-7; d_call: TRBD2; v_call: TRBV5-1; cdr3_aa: CASSQTSGAYEQYF; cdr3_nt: TGCGCCAGCAGCCAGACTAGCGGTGCCTACGAGCAGTACTTC
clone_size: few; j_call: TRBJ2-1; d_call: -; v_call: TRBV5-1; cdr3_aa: CASSLGQINEQFF; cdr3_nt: TGCGCCAGCAGCTTGGGGCAGATCAATGAGCAGTTCTTC
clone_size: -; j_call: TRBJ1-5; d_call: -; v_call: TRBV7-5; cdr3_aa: CARSLPRTGNSNQPQHF; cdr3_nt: TGTGCCAGAAGCTTACCTAGGACGGGGAATAGCAATCAGCCCCAGCATTTT
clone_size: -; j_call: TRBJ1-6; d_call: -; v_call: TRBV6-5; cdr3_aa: CASFLQYNSPLHF; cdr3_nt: TGTGCCAGTTTTTTACAGTATAATTCACCCCTCCACTTT
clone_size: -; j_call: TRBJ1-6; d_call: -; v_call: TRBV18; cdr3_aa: CASSPPGGKSSPLHF; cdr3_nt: TGTGCCAGCTCACCACCGGGGGGAAAGTCCTCACCCCTCCACTTT
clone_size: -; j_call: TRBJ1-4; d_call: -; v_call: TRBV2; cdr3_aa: CASSTGSVYEKLFF; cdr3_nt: TGTGCCAGCAGTACAGGGTCTGTGTATGAAAAACTGTTTTTT
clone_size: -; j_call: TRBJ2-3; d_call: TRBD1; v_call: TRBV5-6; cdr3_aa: CASSRDRGSTDTQYF; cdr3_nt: TGTGCCAGCAGCCGGGACAGGGGGAGCACAGATACGCAGTATTTT
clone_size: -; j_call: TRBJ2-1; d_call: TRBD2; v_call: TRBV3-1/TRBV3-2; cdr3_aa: CASSQTSGEFVEQFF; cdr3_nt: TGTGCCAGCAGCCAGACTAGCGGGGAGTTCGTTGAGCAGTTCTTC
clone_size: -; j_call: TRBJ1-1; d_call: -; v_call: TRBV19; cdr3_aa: CASSTPPGEAFF; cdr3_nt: TGTGCCAGTAGTACCCCCCCCGGGGAAGCTTTCTTT
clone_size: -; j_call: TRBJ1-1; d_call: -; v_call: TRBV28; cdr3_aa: CASRPLRQALRNTEAFF; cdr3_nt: TGTGCCAGCAGGCCACTCCGACAGGCTCTGAGGAACACTGAAGCTTTCTTT
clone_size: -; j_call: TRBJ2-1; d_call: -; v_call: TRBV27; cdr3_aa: CASRTGSFHEQFF; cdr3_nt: TGTGCCAGCAGAACAGGGAGCTTTCATGAGCAGTTCTTC
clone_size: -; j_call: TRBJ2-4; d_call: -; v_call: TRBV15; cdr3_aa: CATSRVRDTAKNIQYF; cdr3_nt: TGTGCCACCAGCAGAGTGAGGGATACAGCCAAAAACATTCAGTACTTC
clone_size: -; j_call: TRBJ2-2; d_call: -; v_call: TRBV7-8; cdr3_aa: CASSLGGQNTGELFF; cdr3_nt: TGTGCCAGCAGCTTAGGGGGACAAAACACCGGGGAGCTGTTTTTT
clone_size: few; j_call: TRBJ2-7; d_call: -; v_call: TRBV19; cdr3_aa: CASSIDSGISTSYEQYF; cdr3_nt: TGTGCCAGTAGTATAGATTCGGGTATCTCAACCTCCTACGAGCAGTACTTC
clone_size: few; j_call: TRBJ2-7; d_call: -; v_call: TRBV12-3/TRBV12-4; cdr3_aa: CASTIRGFEQYF; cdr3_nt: TGTGCCAGCACCATTAGGGGATTCGAGCAGTACTTC
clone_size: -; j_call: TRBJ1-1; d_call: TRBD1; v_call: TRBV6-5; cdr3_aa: CASSWAGQGAEAFF; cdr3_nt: TGTGCCAGCAGTTGGGCGGGACAGGGGGCTGAAGCTTTCTTT
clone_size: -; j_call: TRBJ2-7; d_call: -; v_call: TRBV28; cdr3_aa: CASSQLGGRYF; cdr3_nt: TGTGCCAGCAGCCAACTAGGGGGTCGTTACTTC
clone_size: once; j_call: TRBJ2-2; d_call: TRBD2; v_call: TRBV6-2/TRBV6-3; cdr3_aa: CASSYEAGGPRTGELFF; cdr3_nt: TGTGCCAGCAGTTACGAGGCGGGGGGGCCTCGGACCGGGGAGCTGTTTTTT
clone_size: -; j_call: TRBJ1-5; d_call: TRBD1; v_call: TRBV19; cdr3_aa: CASSSHRGSGQPQHF; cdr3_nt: TGTGCCAGTAGCAGCCACAGGGGATCGGGTCAGCCCCAGCATTTT
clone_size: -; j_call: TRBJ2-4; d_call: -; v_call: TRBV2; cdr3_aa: CASSALQGRKNIQYF; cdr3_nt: TGTGCCAGCAGCGCACTTCAGGGTCGCAAAAACATTCAGTACTTC
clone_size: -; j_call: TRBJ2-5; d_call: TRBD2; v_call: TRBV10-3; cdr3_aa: CAISLAGGPSETQYF; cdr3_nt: TGTGCCATCAGTTTAGCGGGGGGGCCTTCAGAGACCCAGTACTTC
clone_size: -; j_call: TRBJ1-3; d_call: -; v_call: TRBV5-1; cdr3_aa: CASSLVGGQGNTIYF; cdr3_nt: TGCGCCAGCAGCTTGGTTGGAGGGCAAGGAAACACCATATATTTT
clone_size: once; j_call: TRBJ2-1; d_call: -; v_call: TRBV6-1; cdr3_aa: CASSEGDSLWDEQFF; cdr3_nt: TGTGCCAGCAGTGAAGGGGACTCCCTATGGGATGAGCAGTTCTTC
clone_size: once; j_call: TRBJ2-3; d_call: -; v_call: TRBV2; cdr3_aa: CASREGGLTDTQYF; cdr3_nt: TGTGCCAGCAGGGAGGGAGGACTCACAGATACGCAGTATTTT
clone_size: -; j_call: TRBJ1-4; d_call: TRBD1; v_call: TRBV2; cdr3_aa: CASSPDRGVSEKLFF; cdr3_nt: TGTGCCAGCAGTCCAGACAGGGGGGTATCTGAAAAACTGTTTTTT